What follows describes a single TCR beta chain. The sample belongs to a study of beta chain features in type 1 diabetes. Every isolated RNA sample was fully reverse transcribed, so sequencing captured expressed TCRB transcripts. Roughly 3.5 million reads per sample on average were obtained from naive, central memory and regulatory T cell samples. Produced via immunoSEQ multiplex PCR; TCRdb's table is partial and in-frame only. This sample has fewer than 650,000 clones; less than 20% occur once, and the top ten carry 0.09% to 0.095%. The CDR3 consists of 14 residues. V was shortened by 6 bases and J by 1 base, with 11 bases between the two germline ends. Germline-derived CDR1 and CDR2 are SNHLY and FYNNEI.

The chain employs TRBV2 and TRBJ2-3, with D unresolved. This clonotype originated in a man aged 18 to 29 in good health. Source material: naive CD4+ T cells from blood. Written as DNA, the CDR3 is TGTGCCAGCAGGGCCCAGGTGGGCACAGATACGCAGTATTTT. Its translation is CASRAQVGTDTQYF.